The entry below gives a single T cell receptor beta chain sequence along with its context. A far larger clone is one base from this, pointing to a likely read error. The sample contains more than one DNA sequence encoding this CDR3. Germline lookup yields CDR1 GTSNPN and CDR2 SVGIG (reference sequence). The CDR3 runs to 13 residues. This sample stems from a study of shared clonotypes between healthy human individuals. As processed by the authors: Junction-only sequences without quality scores were provided by ImmunoSEQ, so filtering was different. Assay: immunoSEQ multiplex PCR; the TCRdb copy retains only in-frame clones and omits some. The DNA gave D and trimming, while V, J and clone size come from that table. The sample has about a million clones; 70% to 85% are singletons.

This clonotype originated in a man aged 18 to 35 in good health. The sequenced material came from memory CD4+ T cells sorted from blood. Indicated subset: CD45RA-negative fraction. This chain connects TRBV30 to TRBJ2-7; weak D call: TRBD1 (6 bases). The CDR3 spells CAWNGGVSYEQYF. The CDR3 DNA reads TGTGCCTGGAATGGGGGCGTATCCTACGAACAGTACTTC.